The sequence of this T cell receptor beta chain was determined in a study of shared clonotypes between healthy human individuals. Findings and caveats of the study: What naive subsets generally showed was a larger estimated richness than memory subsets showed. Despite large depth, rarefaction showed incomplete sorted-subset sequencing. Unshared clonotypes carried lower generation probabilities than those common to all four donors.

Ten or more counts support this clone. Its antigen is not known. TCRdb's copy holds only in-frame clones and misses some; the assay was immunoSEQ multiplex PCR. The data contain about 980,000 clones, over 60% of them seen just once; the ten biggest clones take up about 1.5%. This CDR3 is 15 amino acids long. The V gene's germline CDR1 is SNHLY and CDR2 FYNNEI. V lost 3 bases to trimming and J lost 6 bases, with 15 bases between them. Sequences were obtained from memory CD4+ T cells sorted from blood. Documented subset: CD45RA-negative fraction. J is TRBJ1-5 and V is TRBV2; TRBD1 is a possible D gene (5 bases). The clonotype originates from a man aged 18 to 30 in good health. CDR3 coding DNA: TGTGCCAGCAGTGATAACCGCCAGGGTTTTCAGCCCCAGCATTTT. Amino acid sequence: CASSDNRQGFQPQHF.